This T cell receptor (beta chain) was sequenced in a study of blood T cells in healthy people across ages. Concerning this clonotype: The antigen is not known.

PCR was performed a second time for roughly 7 to 12 cycles using a sample-barcoded 5' primer and a J-beta primer mix. Per sample, CDR3-containing paired-end reads numbered at least 2.5 million. TCRdb reprocessed the 5' RACE reads via MiXCR and lists one record per CDR3 protein. In the table there are about 760,000 distinct CDR3 sequences, roughly 56% of which are singletons. Whole-study results and caveats: In older individuals, TCR beta diversity per million T cells was lower, falling roughly linearly with age. With donor CMV status unknown, expanded clonotype changes were possibly confounded.

Isolation per sample recovered at least 7 million PBMCs. V lost 11 bases and J lost 4, with 3 bases in between. The CDR3 spans 9 residues. Germline V CDR1 and CDR2: MDHEN, SYDVKM. The rearrangement uses TRBV28 and TRBJ1-3, with D unclear. The sequenced material came from blood. The clonotype was recovered from a man aged 35-49 years in good health. This CDR3 reads CAWGNTIYF. DNA of the CDR3: TGTGCCTGGGGAAACACCATATATTTT.